This entry lists 5 T cell receptor beta chains sequenced from one sample in a study of CD8+ T cells in alopecia areata. Extracted RNA was reverse transcribed, and the resulting cDNA served as sequencing template. The table came from immunoSEQ multiplex PCR; TCRdb's copy has only in-frame clones and leaves some out. The table includes roughly 98,000 clones, around 55% detected once. Indicated treatment: oral pan-JAK inhibitor, 5-10 mg twice daily. Specimen: CD8+ T cells sorted from blood, collected at week 4, from a patient treated with tofacitinib. The receptors originated from a human donor with alopecia areata.

The table lists this clone with a few counts. The chain recombines TRBV29-1 with TRBJ2-2, with TRBD1 identical over 9 bases. This CDR3 contains 13 residues. Germline V gene sequence: CDR1 SQVTM, CDR2 ANQGSEA. V gave up 7 bases and J gave up 2 bases; unmatched junction bases: 2. In nucleotides, the CDR3 is TGCAGCGCGGGACAGGGAAACACCGGGGAGCTGTTTTTT. This translates into CSAGQGNTGELFF.

This clone was recorded many times. The chain joins TRBV4-3 to TRBJ2-3; 8 bases align to TRBD2. This CDR3 spans 15 amino acids. Trimming cost V 3 bases and J 4 bases; bases outside gene matches: 6. The germline gives CDR1 LGHNA, CDR2 YSLEER. The chain's CDR3 is CASSHQTSVADTQYF. DNA for the CDR3: TGCGCCAGCAGCCACCAGACTAGCGTGGCAGATACGCAGTATTTT.

The chain employs TRBV4-3 and TRBJ2-7; D possibly corresponds to TRBD1 (5 bases). The CDR3 runs to 13 residues. CDR1 is LGHNA, CDR2 YSLEER, per germline. V was shortened by 1 base and J by 5 bases, with 9 bases between the two germline ends. In DNA, the CDR3 is TGCGCCAGCAGCCAAGTTACCAGGGACGAGCAGTACTTC. Translated, it gives CASSQVTRDEQYF.

This chain joins TRBV6-6 and TRBJ1-6, with D possibly being TRBD1 (6 bases). The CDR3 loop spans 16 amino acids. The V end was cut by 4 bases, the J end by 13 bases, with 23 bases between. The germline gives CDR1 MNHNY, CDR2 SVGAGI (reference sequence). The CDR3 nucleotides are TGTGCCAGCAGTTCGGACAGACCCGTCCTTGGGCTGCCCCTCCACTTT. It yields the protein CASSSDRPVLGLPLHF.

This sequence joins TRBV15 and TRBJ1-5; D remains ambiguous. With 0 bases removed from V and 5 bases from J, the gap between germline ends came to 14 bases. Germline loops: CDR1 LNHNV, CDR2 YYDKDF (reference sequence). The CDR3 consists of 16 residues. CDR3 sequence reads: CATSRDRVLRDQPQHF. In DNA, the CDR3 is TGTGCCACCAGCAGAGATAGAGTTTTACGGGATCAGCCCCAGCATTTT.